These T cell receptor beta chains were read from a single sample in a study of T cells in Graves' hyperthyroidism and ophthalmopathy. TCRdb re-analysed the multiplex PCR reads in MiXCR, keeping a single row per CDR3 protein. The table includes about 610,000 distinct CDR3 sequences, approximately 15% detected once. The sequencing input was blood. The receptors come from a woman aged 40 to 55 with Graves' ophthalmopathy. Both conserved end residues are part of each CDR3.

v_call,cdr3_aa
TRBV27,CASSLGGGLTGGQPQHF
TRBV28,CASSLPGQPQHF
TRBV12-3/TRBV12-4,CASSVTGATNTEAFF
TRBV5-1,CASSWAHLGYEQYF
TRBV10-3,CAISLGQGWPSNTGELFF
TRBV14,CASSQTIPGWAFF
TRBV28,CASSDLPGTRDREDTEAFF
TRBV10-1,CASSEGRGGFYEQYF
TRBV20-1,CSAPTVVGTEAFF
TRBV7-8,CASSIRVGAGYEQYF
TRBV11-3,CASSLDGASGTQYF
TRBV3-1,CASSQARVSGEAFF
TRBV7-2,CASSLETLGQEAFF
TRBV12-3/TRBV12-4,CASSPVFRGPGYTF
TRBV12-3/TRBV12-4,CASSFGLAGTTSYEQYF
TRBV20-1,CSARKDSYEQYF
TRBV7-2,CASSPGGGYEQYF
TRBV12-5,CASGLGTSGSWDTQYF
TRBV6-1,CASTRLINTGELFF
TRBV12-3/TRBV12-4,CASSLVLAGGGADTGELFF
TRBV28,CASSFLAGNTGELFF
TRBV12-3/TRBV12-4,CASRPAGDWETQYF
TRBV12-3/TRBV12-4,CASSSLGHGYSEQYF
TRBV28,CASSLIGANLFRYF
TRBV13,CASSPGLTVKLKRDENTIYF
TRBV6-1,CASRPASGNTIYF
TRBV6-5,CASSYRALDEQYF
TRBV29-1,CSVEGGGNYEQYF
TRBV20-1,CSATPSLAQSSYEQYF
TRBV6-2/TRBV6-3,CASSFPQGAETQYF
TRBV10-3,CAISAEWETQYF
TRBV6-5,CASGLRDSGSSYNSPLHF
TRBV13,CASSSQTSGRASTETQYF
TRBV5-5,CASSPGAGQSYEQYF
TRBV29-1,CSPDPSATGNIQYF
TRBV12-3/TRBV12-4,CASRPSGRAYEQYF
TRBV29-1,CSVAGGGGYTF
TRBV29-1,CSVGGSSEKLFF
TRBV7-8,CASSLGPSGAYEQYF
TRBV6-1,CASSQTSGWETQYF
TRBV20-1,CSARDGTSGRYEQYF
TRBV5-1,CASSFDTPRGPETQYF
TRBV20-1,CSASPRNEQYF